By share, the clone carrying this T cell receptor beta chain counts as medium-sized (0.01 to 0.1%). Its cognate antigen is unknown. TCRdb ran MiXCR on the 5' RACE reads and lists one entry per CDR3 protein. This table has under 6,000 distinct CDR3 sequences, about 8.4% appearing once. The germline gives CDR1 MNHEY, CDR2 SVGEGT. This CDR3 comprises 14 residues. The V and J ends lost 2 bases and 0 bases respectively, with 7 bases between them. This sample is part of a study of spatial heterogeneity in lung cancer. Time point described: sample taken at primary tumor resection. Samples came from about 72 TRACERx patients with untreated early-stage lung cancer. From tumor, nontumor lung or frozen PBMC, whole RNA was taken unsorted for sequencing. Regarding the study as a whole: Ubiquitous and regional expanded TCR counts mirrored ubiquitous and regional nonsynonymous mutation counts, respectively. Expanded alpha and beta TCR counts within tumors tracked tumor mutation counts.

The sequence was obtained from a male donor with early-stage non-small cell lung cancer. Sequenced material: lung tumor tissue, taken at surgery. The chain joins TRBV6-2 or TRBV6-3 to TRBJ1-1; unclear D gene. The CDR3 here is CASSYDHLNTEAFF. CDR3 sequence (DNA): TGTGCCAGCAGTTACGATCACCTGAACACTGAAGCTTTCTTT.